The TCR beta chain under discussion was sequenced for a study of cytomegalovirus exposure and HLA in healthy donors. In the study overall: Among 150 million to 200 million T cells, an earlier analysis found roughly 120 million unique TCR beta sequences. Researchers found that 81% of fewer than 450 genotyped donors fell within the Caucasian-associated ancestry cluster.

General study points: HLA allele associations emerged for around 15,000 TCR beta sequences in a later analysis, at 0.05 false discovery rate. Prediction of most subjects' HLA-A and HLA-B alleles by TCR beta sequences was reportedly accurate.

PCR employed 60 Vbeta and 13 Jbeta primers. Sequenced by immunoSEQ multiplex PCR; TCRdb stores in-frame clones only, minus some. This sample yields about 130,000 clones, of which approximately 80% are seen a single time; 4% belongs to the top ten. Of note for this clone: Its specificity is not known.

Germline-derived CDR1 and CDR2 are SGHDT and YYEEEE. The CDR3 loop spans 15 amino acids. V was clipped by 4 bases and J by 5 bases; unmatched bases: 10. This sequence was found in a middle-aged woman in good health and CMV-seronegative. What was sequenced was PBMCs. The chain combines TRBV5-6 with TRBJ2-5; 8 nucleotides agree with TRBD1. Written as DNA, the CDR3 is TGTGCCAGCAGCCGAAGAGACAGGGGTCCGGAGACCCAGTACTTC. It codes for CASSRRDRGPETQYF.